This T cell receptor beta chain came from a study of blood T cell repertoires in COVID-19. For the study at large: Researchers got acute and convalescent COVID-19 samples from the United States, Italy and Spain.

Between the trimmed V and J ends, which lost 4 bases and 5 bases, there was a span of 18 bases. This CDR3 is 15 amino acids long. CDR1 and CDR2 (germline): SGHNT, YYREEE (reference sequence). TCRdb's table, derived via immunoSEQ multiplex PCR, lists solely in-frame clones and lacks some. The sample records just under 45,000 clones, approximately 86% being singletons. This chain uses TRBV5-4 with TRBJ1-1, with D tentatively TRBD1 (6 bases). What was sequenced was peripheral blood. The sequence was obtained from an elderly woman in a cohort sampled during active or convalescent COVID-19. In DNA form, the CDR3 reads TGTGCCAGCAGCGACAGGACAGAGTGGGTGACTGAAGCTTTCTTT. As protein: CASSDRTEWVTEAFF.